This T cell receptor (beta chain) was sequenced for a study of blood T cell repertoires in COVID-19. Study-wide context: Collection of acute and convalescent COVID-19 samples took place in the United States, Italy and Spain. PBMCs, B-cell-depleted T cells, or T cells were the source of the cDNA or gDNA that made up the material.

Authors' methods: Estimated nucleated cell counts came from reference gene primer amplification. Repertoires were generated with immunoSEQ multiplex PCR, while TCRdb's copy carries only in-frame clones and drops some. V, J and clone size reflect that table, while D and trimming were determined from the DNA. This sample has 90,000 or so clones, with approximately 89% found just once. The ends were cut back, 0 bases at V and 4 bases at J, with 12 bases in the middle. The CDR3 totals 15 residues. Looked up from germline, CDR1 is MGHRA and CDR2 is YSYEKL. The sample was peripheral blood. This TCR derives from a human donor in a cohort sampled during active COVID-19. This chain joins TRBV4-1 and TRBJ1-2, with D possibly being TRBD1 (6 bases). CDR3 amino acids: CASSQDRTGSYGYTF. For the CDR3, the DNA is TGCGCCAGCAGCCAAGACCGCACAGGGAGCTATGGCTACACCTTC.